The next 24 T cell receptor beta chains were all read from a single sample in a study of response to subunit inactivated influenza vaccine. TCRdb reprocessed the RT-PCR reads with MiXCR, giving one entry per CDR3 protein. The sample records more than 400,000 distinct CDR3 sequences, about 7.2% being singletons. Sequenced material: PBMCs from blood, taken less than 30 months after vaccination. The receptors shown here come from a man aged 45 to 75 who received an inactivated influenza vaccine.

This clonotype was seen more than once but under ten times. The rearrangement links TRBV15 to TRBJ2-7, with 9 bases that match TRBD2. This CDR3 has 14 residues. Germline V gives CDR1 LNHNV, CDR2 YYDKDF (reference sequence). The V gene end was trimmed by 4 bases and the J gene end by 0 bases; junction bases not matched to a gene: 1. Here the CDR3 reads CATSNSGSSYEQYF. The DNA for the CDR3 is TGTGCCACCAGCAATAGCGGGAGCTCCTACGAGCAGTACTTC.

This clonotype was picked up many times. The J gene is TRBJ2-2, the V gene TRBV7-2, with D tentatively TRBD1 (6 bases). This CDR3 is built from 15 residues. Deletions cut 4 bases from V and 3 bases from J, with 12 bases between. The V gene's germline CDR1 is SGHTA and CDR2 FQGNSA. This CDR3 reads CASSYGQRYTGELFF. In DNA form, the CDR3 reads TGTGCCAGCAGCTACGGACAGAGGTACACCGGGGAGCTGTTTTTT.

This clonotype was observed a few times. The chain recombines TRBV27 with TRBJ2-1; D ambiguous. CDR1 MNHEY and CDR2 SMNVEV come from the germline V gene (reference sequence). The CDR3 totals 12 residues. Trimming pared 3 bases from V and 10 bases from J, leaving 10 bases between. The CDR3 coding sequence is TGTGCCAGCAGTTTCCCCGTGGGAGAGCAGTTCTTC. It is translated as CASSFPVGEQFF.

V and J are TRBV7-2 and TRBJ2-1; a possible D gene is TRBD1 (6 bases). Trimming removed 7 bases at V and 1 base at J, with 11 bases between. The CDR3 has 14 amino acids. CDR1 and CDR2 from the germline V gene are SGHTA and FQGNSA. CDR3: CASNRQGSYNEQFF. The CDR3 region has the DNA TGTGCCAGCAACCGCCAGGGGTCCTACAATGAGCAGTTCTTC.

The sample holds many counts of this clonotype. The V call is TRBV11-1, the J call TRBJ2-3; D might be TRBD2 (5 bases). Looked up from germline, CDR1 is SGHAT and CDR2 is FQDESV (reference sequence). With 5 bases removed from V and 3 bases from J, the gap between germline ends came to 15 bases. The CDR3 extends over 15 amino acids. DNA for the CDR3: TGTGCCAGCAGCCCTCCCGGGATTACGACAGATACGCAGTATTTT. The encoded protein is CASSPPGITTDTQYF.

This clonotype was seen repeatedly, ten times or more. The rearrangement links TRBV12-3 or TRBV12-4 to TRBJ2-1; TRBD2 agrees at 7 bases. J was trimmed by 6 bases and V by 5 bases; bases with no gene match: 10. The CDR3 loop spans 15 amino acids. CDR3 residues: CASSQGASGINEQFF. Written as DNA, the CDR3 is TGTGCCAGCAGTCAAGGGGCTAGCGGAATCAATGAGCAGTTCTTC.

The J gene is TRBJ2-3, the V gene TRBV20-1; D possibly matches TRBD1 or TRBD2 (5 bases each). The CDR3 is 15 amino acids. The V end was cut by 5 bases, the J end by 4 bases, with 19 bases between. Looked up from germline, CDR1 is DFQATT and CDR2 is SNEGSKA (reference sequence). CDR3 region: CSAADSGTRPDTQYF. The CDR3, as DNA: TGCAGTGCTGCCGATTCCGGGACCCGCCCAGATACGCAGTATTTT.

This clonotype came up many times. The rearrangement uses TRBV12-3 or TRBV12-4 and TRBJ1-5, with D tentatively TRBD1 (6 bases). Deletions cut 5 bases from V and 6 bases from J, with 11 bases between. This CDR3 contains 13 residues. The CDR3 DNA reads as TGTGCCAGCAGTAACAGGGTTACTCAGCCCCAGCATTTT. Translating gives CASSNRVTQPQHF.

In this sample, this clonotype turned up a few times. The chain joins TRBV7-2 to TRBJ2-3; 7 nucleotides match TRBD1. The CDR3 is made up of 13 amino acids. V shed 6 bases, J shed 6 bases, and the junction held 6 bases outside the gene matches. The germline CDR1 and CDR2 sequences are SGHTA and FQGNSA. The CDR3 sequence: CASRTQGLDTQYF. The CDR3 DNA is TGTGCCAGCAGAACACAGGGGTTGGATACGCAGTATTTT.

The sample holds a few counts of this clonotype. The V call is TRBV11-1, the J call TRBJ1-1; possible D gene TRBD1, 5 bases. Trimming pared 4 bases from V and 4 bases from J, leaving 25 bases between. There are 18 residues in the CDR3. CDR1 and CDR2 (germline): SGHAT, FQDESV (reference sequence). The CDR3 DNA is TGTGCCAGCAGCTCCCCCTTCGGGGTTGGGGCCCTGAGCACTGAAGCTTTCTTT. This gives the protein CASSSPFGVGALSTEAFF.

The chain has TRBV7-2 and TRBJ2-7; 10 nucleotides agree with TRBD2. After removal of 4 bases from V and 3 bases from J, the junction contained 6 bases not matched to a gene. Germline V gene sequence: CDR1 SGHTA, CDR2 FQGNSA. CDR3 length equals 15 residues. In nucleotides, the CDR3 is TGTGCCAGCAGCTATAGCGGGGGGCTGTACTACGAGCAGTACTTC. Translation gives CASSYSGGLYYEQYF.

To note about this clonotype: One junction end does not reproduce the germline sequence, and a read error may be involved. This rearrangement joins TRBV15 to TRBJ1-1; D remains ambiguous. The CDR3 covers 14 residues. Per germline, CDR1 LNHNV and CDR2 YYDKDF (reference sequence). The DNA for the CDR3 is TGTGCCACCAGCGGAGACCGCCGACGCACTGAAGCTTTCTTT. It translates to CATSGDRRRTEAFF.

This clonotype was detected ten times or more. The CDR3 sequence is CSARRGHFTYEQYF. The CDR3 DNA is TGCAGTGCTAGGAGGGGACATTTTACCTACGAGCAGTACTTC. V and J are TRBV20-1 and TRBJ2-7; a possible D gene is TRBD1 (6 bases). CDR1 is DFQATT and CDR2 is SNEGSKA in the germline V gene (reference sequence). The CDR3 has 14 residues. The V gene lost 3 bases and the J gene lost 2 bases, with 14 bases spanning the gap.

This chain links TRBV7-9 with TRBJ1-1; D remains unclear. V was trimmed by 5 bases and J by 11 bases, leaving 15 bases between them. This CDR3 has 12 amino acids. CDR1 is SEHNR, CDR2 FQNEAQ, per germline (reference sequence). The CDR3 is CASSTDRHEAFF. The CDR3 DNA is TGTGCCAGCAGCACCGACCGTCACGAGGCTTTCTTT.

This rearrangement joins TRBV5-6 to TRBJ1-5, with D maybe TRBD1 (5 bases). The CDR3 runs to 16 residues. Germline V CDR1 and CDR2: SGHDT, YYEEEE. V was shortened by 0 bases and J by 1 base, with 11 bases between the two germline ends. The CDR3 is CASSLAGARSNQPQHF. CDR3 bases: TGTGCCAGCAGCTTGGCCGGGGCGCGGAGCAATCAGCCCCAGCATTTT.

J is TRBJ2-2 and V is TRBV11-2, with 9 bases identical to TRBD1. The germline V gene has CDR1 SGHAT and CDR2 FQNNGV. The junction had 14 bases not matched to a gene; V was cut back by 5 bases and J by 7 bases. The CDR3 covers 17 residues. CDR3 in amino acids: CASSHQGTGWLIGELFF. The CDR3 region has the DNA TGTGCCAGCAGCCATCAAGGGACAGGGTGGTTGATCGGGGAGCTGTTTTTT.

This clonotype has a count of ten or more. CDR3 in amino acids: CASSLAGSTGELFF. The CDR3 DNA reads as TGCGCCAGCAGCTTAGCCGGAAGTACCGGGGAGCTGTTTTTT. This chain links TRBV5-1 with TRBJ2-2, with D unclear. CDR3 size: 14 residues. Trimming removed 2 bases from V and 5 bases from J, with 10 bases in between. The germline gives CDR1 SGHRS, CDR2 YFSETQ.

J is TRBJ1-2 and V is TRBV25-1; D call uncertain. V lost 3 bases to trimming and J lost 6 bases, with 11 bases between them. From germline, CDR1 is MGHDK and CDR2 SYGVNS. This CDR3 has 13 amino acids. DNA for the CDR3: TGTGCCAGCAGTGACGCACTTTGGGATGGCTACACCTTC. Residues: CASSDALWDGYTF.

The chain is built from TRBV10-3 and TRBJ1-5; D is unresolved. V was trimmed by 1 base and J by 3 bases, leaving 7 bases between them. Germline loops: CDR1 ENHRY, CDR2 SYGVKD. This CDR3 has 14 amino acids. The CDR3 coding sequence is TGTGCCATCAGTGAGTTGGGTACCAATCAGCCCCAGCATTTT. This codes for CAISELGTNQPQHF.

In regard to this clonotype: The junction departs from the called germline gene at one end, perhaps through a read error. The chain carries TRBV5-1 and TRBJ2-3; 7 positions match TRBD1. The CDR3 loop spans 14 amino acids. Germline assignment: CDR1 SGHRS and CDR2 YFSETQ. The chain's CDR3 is CASSQGQSTDTHYF. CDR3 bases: TGCGCCAGCAGCCAGGGACAGAGCACAGATACGCATTATTTT.

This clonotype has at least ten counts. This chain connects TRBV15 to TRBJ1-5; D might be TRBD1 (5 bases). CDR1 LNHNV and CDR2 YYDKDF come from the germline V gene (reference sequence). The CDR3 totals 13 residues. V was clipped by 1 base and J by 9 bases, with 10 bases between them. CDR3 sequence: CATSRGKQGPQHF. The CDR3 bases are TGTGCCACCAGCAGAGGAAAGCAGGGGCCCCAGCATTTT.

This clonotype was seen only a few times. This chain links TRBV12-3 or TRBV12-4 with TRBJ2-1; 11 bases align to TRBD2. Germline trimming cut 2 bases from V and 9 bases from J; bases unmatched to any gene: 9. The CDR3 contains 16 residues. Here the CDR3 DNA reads TGTGCCAGCAGTTTATGGACTAGCGGGCCCCACGGTGAGCAGTTCTTC. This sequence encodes CASSLWTSGPHGEQFF.

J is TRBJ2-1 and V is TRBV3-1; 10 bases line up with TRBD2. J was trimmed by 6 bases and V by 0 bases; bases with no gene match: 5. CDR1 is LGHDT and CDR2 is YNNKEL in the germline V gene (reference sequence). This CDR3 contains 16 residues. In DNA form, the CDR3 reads TGTGCCAGCAGCCAAGATTTGACTAGCGGGCCCAATGAGCAGTTCTTC. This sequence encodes CASSQDLTSGPNEQFF.

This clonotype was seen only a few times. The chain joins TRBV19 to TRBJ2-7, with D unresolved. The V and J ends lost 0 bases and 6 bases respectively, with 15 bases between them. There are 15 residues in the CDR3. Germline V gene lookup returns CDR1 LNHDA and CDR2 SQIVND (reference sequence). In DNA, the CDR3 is TGTGCCAGTAGTATAGACTCTGACTCCTACACCGAGCAGTACTTC. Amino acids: CASSIDSDSYTEQYF.